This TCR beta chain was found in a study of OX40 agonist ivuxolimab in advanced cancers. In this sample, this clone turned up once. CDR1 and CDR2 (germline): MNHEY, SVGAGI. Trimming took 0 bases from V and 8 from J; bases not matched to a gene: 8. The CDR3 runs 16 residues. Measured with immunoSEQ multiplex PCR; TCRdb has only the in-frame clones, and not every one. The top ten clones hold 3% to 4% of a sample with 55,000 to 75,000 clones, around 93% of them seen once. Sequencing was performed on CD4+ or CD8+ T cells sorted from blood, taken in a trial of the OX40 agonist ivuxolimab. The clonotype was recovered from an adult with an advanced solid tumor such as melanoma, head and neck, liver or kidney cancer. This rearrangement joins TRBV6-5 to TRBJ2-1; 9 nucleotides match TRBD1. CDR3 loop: CASSYSGTGIVDEQFF. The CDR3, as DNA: TGTGCCAGCAGTTACTCCGGGACAGGGATCGTAGATGAGCAGTTCTTC.